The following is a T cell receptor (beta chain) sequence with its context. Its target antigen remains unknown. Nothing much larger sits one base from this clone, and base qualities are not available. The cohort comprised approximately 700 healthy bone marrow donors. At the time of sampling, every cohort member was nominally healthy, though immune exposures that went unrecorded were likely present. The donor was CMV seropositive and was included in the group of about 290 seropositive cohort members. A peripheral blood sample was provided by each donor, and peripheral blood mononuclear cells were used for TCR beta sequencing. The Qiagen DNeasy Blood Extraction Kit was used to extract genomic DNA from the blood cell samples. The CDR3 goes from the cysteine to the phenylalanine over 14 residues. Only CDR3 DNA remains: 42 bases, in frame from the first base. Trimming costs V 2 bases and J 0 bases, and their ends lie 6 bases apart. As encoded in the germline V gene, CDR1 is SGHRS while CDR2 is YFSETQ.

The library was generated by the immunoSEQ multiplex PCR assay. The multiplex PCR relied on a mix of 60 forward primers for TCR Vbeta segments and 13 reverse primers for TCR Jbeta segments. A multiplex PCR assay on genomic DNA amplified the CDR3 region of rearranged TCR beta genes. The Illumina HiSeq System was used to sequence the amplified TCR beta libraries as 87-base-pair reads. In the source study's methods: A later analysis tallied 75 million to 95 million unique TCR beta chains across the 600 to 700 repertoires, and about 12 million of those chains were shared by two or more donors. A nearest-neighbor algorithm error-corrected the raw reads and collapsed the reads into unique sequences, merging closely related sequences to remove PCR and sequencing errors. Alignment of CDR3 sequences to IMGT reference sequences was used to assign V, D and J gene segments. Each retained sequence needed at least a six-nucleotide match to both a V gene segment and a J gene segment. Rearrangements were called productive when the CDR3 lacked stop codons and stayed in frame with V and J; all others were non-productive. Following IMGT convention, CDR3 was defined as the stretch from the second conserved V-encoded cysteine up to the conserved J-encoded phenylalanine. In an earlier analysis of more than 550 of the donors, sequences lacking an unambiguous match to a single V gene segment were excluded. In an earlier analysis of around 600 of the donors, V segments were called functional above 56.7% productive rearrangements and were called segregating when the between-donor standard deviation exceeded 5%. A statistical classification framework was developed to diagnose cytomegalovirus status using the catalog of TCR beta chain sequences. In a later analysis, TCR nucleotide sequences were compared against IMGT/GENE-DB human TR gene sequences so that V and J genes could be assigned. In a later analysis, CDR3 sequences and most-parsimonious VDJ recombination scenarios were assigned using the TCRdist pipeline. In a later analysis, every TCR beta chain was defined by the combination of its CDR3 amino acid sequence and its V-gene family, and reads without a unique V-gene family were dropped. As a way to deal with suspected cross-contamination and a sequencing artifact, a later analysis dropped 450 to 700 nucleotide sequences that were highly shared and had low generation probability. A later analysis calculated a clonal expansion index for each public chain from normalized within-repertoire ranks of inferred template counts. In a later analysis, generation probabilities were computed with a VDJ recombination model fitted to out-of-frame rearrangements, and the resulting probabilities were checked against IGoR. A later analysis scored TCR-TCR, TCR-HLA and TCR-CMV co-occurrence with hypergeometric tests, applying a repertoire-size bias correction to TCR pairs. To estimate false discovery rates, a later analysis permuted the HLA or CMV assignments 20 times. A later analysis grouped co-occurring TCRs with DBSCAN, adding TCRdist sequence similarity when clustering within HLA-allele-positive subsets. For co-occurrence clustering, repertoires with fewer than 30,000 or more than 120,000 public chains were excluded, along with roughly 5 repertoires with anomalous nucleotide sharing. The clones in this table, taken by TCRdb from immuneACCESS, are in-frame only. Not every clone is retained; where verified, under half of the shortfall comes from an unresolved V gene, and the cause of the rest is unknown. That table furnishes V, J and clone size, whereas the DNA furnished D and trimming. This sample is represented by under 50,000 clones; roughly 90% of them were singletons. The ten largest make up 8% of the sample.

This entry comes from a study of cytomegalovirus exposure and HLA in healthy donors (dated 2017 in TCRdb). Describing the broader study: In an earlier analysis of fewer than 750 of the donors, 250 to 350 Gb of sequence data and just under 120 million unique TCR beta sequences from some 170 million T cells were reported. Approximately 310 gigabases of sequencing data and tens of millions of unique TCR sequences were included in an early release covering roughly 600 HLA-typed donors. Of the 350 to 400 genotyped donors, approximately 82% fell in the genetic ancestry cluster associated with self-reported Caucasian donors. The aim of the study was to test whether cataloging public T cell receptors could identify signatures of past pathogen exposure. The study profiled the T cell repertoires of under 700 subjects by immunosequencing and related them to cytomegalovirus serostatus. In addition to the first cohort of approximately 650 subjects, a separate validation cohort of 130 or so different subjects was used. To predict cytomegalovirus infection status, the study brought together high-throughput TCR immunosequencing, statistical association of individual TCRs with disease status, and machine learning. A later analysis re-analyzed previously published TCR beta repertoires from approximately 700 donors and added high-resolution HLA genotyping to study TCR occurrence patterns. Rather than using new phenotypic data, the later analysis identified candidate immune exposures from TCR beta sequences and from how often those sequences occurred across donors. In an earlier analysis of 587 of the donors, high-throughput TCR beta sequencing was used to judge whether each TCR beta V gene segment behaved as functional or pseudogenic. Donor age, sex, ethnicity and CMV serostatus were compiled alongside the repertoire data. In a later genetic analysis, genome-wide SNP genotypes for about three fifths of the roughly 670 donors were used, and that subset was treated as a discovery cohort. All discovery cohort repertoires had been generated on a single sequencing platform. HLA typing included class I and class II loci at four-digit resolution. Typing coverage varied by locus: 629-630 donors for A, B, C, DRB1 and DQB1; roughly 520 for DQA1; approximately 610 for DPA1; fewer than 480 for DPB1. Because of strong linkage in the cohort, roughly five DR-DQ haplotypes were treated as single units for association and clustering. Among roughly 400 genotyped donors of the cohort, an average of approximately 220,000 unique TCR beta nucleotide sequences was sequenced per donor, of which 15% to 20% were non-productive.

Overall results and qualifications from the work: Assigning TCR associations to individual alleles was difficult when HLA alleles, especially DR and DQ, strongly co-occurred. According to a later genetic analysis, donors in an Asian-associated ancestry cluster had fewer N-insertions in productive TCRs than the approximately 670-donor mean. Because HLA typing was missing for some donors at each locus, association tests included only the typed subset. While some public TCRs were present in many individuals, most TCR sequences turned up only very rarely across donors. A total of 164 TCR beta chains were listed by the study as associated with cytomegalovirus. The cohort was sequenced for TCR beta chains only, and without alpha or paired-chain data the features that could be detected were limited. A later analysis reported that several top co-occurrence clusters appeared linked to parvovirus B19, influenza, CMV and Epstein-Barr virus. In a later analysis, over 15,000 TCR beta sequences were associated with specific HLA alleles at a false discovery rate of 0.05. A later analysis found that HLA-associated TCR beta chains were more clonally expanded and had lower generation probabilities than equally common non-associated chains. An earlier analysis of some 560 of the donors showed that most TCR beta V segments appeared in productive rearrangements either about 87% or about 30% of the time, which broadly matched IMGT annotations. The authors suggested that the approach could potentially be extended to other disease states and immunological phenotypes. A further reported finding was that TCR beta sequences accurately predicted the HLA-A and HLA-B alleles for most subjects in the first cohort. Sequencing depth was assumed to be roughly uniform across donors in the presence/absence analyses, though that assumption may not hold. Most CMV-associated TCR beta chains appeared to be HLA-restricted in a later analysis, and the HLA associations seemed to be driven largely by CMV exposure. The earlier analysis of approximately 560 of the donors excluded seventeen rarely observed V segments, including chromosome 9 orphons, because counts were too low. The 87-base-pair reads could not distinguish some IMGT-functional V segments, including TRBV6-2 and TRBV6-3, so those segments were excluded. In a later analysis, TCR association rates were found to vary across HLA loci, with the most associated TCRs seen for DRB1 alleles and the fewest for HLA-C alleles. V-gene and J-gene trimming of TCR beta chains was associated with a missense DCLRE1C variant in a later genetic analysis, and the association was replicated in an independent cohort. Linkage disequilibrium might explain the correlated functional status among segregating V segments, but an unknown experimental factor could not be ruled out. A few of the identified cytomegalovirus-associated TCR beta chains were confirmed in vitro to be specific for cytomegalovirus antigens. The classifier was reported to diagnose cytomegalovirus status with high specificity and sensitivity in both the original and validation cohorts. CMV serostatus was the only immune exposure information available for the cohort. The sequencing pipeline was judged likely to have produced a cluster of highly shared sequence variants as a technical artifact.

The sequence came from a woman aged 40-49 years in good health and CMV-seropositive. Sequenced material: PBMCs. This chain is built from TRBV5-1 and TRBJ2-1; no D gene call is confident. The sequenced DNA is TGCGCCAGCAGCTTTTCAGGCTCCTACAATGAGCAGTTCTTC. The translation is CASSFSGSYNEQFF.